A selection of T cell receptor beta chains follows, all from one sample in a study of CD8+ T cells in alopecia areata. Generated by immunoSEQ multiplex PCR, the TCRdb table keeps only in-frame clones and is missing some. The table lists around 290,000 clones, roughly 60% of them singletons. The sample in question was CD4+ T cells sorted from blood, obtained at week 24, from a patient treated with tofacitinib. Receptor source: a human donor with alopecia areata. The CDR3 runs from the conserved cysteine through the conserved F or W. D genes are given only for firm matches. Where a row states a size, it is once, few, many or the class of an expanded clone; other rows omit it.

>TRBJ2-1|TRBV19|NA|15|TRBD1
CASSISGQGGYEQFF
TGTGCCAGTAGTATCTCGGGACAGGGGGGGTATGAGCAGTTCTTC
>TRBJ1-2|TRBV5-4|NA|15|NA
CASSPGGAPNYGYTF
TGTGCCAGCAGCCCGGGTGGGGCCCCGAACTATGGCTACACCTTC
>TRBJ1-2|TRBV30|NA|12|NA
CAWSSPGVGYTF
TGTGCCTGGAGTTCTCCAGGGGTTGGCTACACCTTC
>TRBJ2-3|TRBV10-3|few|16|NA
CAISPKEQTSTDTQYF
TGTGCCATCAGTCCTAAGGAGCAGACTAGCACAGATACGCAGTATTTT
>TRBJ2-7|TRBV2|NA|13|NA
CASTEGLAYEQYF
TGTGCCAGCACTGAGGGACTTGCCTACGAGCAGTACTTC
>TRBJ2-5|TRBV28|few|15|TRBD1
CASSSRQGGAETQYF
TGTGCCAGCAGTTCCCGACAGGGGGGGGCGGAGACCCAGTACTTC
>TRBJ1-2|TRBV5-1|NA|14|NA
CASTLGTRRSGYTF
TGCGCCAGCACCCTTGGTACGAGAAGGAGTGGCTACACCTTC
>TRBJ1-1|TRBV5-4|NA|15|NA
CASSWGTGSNTEAFF
TGTGCCAGCAGCTGGGGGACGGGATCGAACACTGAAGCTTTCTTT
>TRBJ1-6|TRBV6-5|NA|13|NA
CASTKGRDSPLHF
TGTGCCAGCACAAAGGGAAGGGATTCACCCCTCCACTTT
>TRBJ2-7|TRBV7-2|NA|11|NA
CASSEGYEQYF
TGTGCCAGCAGCGAAGGGTACGAGCAGTACTTC
>TRBJ1-2|TRBV4-1|NA|14|NA
CASSQALRTGGYTF
TGCGCCAGCAGCCAGGCCCTTAGGACCGGTGGCTACACCTTC
>TRBJ1-1|TRBV7-9|NA|13|NA
CASSSLDSTEAFF
TGTGCCAGCAGCTCCCTGGACAGCACTGAAGCTTTCTTT
>TRBJ2-2|TRBV9|NA|15|NA
CASRSYGRDTGELFF
TGTGCCAGCAGATCCTACGGGCGGGACACCGGGGAGCTGTTTTTT
>TRBJ1-1|TRBV30|NA|12|NA
CAWSVRRSEAFF
TGTGCCTGGAGTGTACGCCGGTCTGAAGCTTTCTTT
>TRBJ2-1|TRBV6-5|NA|14|NA
CASSYWTGRDEQFF
TGTGCCAGCAGTTATTGGACAGGGAGGGATGAGCAGTTCTTC
>TRBJ1-2|TRBV7-3|NA|13|NA
CASSPERGGGYTF
TGTGCCAGCAGCCCTGAGAGGGGTGGAGGCTACACCTTC
>TRBJ2-3|TRBV5-1|few|14|TRBD1
CASSGRTGPDTQYF
TGCGCCAGCAGCGGACGGACAGGGCCAGATACGCAGTATTTT
>TRBJ2-3|TRBV7-2|NA|13|NA
CASSLDRTDTQYF
TGTGCCAGCAGCTTAGATAGGACAGATACGCAGTATTTT
>TRBJ2-3|TRBV7-2|few|13|NA
CASSSEATDTQYF
TGTGCCAGCAGCTCCGAGGCCACAGATACGCAGTATTTT
>TRBJ1-1|TRBV6-6|NA|14|NA
CASRTVLGITEAFF
TGTGCCAGCAGAACCGTACTAGGTATCACTGAAGCTTTCTTT
>TRBJ2-7|TRBV7-2|NA|14|NA
CASSLGGRGYEQYF
TGTGCCAGCAGCTTAGGAGGGCGTGGCTACGAGCAGTACTTC
>TRBJ1-1|TRBV7-9|NA|15|NA
CASSLAPWVNPEAFF
TGTGCCAGCAGCTTAGCCCCTTGGGTTAACCCTGAAGCTTTCTTT
>TRBJ2-3|TRBV2|NA|10|NA
CASSAGPQYF
TGTGCCAGCAGTGCCGGACCGCAGTATTTT
>TRBJ2-5|TRBV5-1|NA|13|NA
CASSLESQGGQYF
TGCGCCAGCAGCTTGGAGTCCCAGGGAGGCCAGTACTTC
>TRBJ1-2|TRBV11-2|few|13|NA
CASSRDRNYGYTF
TGTGCCAGCAGCCGAGACAGAAACTATGGCTACACCTTC
>TRBJ2-3|TRBV30|NA|12|NA
CAWSVAADTQYF
TGTGCCTGGAGTGTAGCGGCAGATACGCAGTATTTT
>TRBJ2-5|TRBV28|NA|16|TRBD1
CASSPHFRDRVETQYF
TGTGCCAGCAGTCCTCATTTCCGGGACAGGGTTGAGACCCAGTACTTC